Listed here are 30 T cell receptor beta chains from one sample, sequenced in a study of chemoradiotherapy in HPV16-positive cancers. The protocol was immunoSEQ multiplex PCR, while the TCRdb copy is restricted to in-frame clones and leaves out a portion. The table records fewer than 8,500 clones, 85% to 90% of them present only once. Sequenced here: tumor tissue, sampled from a patient who underwent chemoradiotherapy. Receptors were obtained from a human donor with HPV-associated anogenital cancer.

The chain has TRBV30 and TRBJ1-5; the D gene is possibly TRBD1 (6 bases). V lost 3 bases and J lost 0, with 18 bases in between. CDR3 size: 17 residues. The germline CDR1 and CDR2 sequences are GTSNPN and SVGIG (reference sequence). DNA of the CDR3: TGTGCCTGGAGCTCCGACAGGAGATACCCTAGCAATCAGCCCCAGCATTTT. Amino acid sequence: CAWSSDRRYPSNQPQHF.

The gene calls are TRBV6-1 and TRBJ2-7, with D unclear. Germline V gene data show CDR1 as MNHNS and CDR2 as SASEGT. The CDR3 consists of 13 residues. Trimming shortened V by 5 bases and J by 2 bases, and 10 bases separated the two germline ends. The CDR3 sequence: CASSSWRTYEQYF. The CDR3 DNA reads as TGTGCCAGCAGTTCATGGAGAACCTACGAGCAGTACTTC.

The V gene is TRBV14, the J gene TRBJ2-1; D remains ambiguous. The CDR3 consists of 15 residues. V lost 4 bases and J lost 0, with 10 bases in between. Germline values: CDR1 SGHDN, CDR2 FVKESK. The CDR3 loop reads CASSLSSLSYNEQFF. The CDR3 bases are TGTGCCAGCAGCCTGAGCTCCCTCTCCTACAATGAGCAGTTCTTC.

The chain couples TRBV30 to TRBJ1-2; 7 nucleotides match TRBD1. Trimming removed 0 bases from V and 8 bases from J; junction bases left unmatched: 3. Germline-derived CDR1 and CDR2 are GTSNPN and SVGIG (reference sequence). The CDR3 has 12 residues. CDR3 protein: CAWSVGGQGYTF. In DNA, the CDR3 is TGTGCCTGGAGTGTAGGGGGACAGGGCTACACCTTC.

The chain recombines TRBV6-4 with TRBJ1-2; TRBD1 aligns across 9 bases. Unmatched junction bases numbered 10, after V lost 5 bases and J lost 6 bases. This CDR3 has 15 residues. CDR1 MRHNA and CDR2 SNTAGT come from the germline V gene. CDR3 DNA sequence: TGTGCCAGCAGTCCTGAGGCCGGGACAGGGAATGGCTACACCTTC. Residues: CASSPEAGTGNGYTF.

The V and J genes are TRBV2 and TRBJ1-1; D gene ambiguous. Trimming pared 10 bases from V and 0 bases from J, leaving 6 bases between. Germline V lookup: CDR1 SNHLY, CDR2 FYNNEI. The length of the CDR3 is 11 residues. CDR3 bases: TGTGCCACCTCGGTGAACACTGAAGCTTTCTTT. Protein product: CATSVNTEAFF.

This chain connects TRBV30 to TRBJ2-2; TRBD2 matches 10 bases. The V and J ends lost 0 bases and 3 bases, in that order; junction bases with no gene match: 10. From germline, CDR1 is GTSNPN and CDR2 SVGIG (reference sequence). The CDR3 spans 18 residues. Written as DNA, the CDR3 is TGTGCCTGGAGTGTAGGTATCCTAGCGGGAGCCTACACCGGGGAGCTGTTTTTT. Protein: CAWSVGILAGAYTGELFF. The whole variable domain, remainder taken from reference TRBV30 and TRBJ2-2, is SQTIHQWPATLVQPVGSPLSLECTVEGTSNPNLYWYRQAAGRGLQLLFYSVGIGQISSEVPQNLSASRPQDRQFILSSKKLLLSDSGFYLCAWSVGILAGAYTGELFFGEGSRLTVL.

CDR3 sequence: CASSDLEETQYF. DNA of the CDR3: TGTGCCAGCAGTGACTTGGAAGAGACCCAGTACTTC. The chain links TRBV25-1 to TRBJ2-5; the D is unclear. Trimming took 3 bases from V and 3 from J, leaving 5 bases between them. Germline CDR1 reads MGHDK; CDR2 reads SYGVNS. The CDR3 extends over 12 amino acids.

The V call is TRBV6-5, the J call TRBJ1-2; TRBD1 might be the D (5 bases). Per germline, CDR1 MNHEY and CDR2 SVGAGI. The CDR3 loop spans 13 amino acids. The V gene lost 11 bases and the J gene lost 4 bases, with 17 bases spanning the gap. CDR3 region: CAVKRDGSYGYTF. The DNA for the CDR3 is TGTGCCGTTAAACGGGACGGTAGCTATGGCTACACCTTC.

V is TRBV6-4 and J is TRBJ1-2, with 7 bases aligning to TRBD1. With V trimmed by 6 bases and J by 7 bases, 8 bases remained unmatched. Germline V gene sequence: CDR1 MRHNA, CDR2 SNTAGT. The CDR3 extends over 13 amino acids. The CDR3 DNA reads TGTGCCAGCAGGCGGACAGGTAATGCTGGCTACACCTTC. This gives the protein CASRRTGNAGYTF.

The rearrangement links TRBV2 to TRBJ2-1; 7 bases align to TRBD2. This CDR3 has 16 residues. V dropped 5 bases and J dropped 2; count of bases not matched to a gene: 9. Germline values: CDR1 SNHLY, CDR2 FYNNEI. Here the CDR3 reads CASSPSGRGAYNEQFF. The CDR3 coding sequence is TGTGCCAGCAGTCCCAGTGGTCGGGGGGCCTACAATGAGCAGTTCTTC.

The V and J genes are TRBV19 and TRBJ1-1; 8 bases agree with TRBD1. The CDR3 runs 13 residues. The germline CDR1 and CDR2 sequences are LNHDA and SQIVND (reference sequence). The ends lost 6 bases at V and 7 bases at J; junction bases unmatched: 7. Here the CDR3 reads CASSPQQGVEAFF. CDR3 DNA: TGTGCCAGTAGCCCCCAACAGGGGGTTGAAGCTTTCTTT.

V is TRBV5-4 and J is TRBJ2-5; D possibly corresponds to TRBD1 (5 bases). In germline, CDR1 is SGHNT, CDR2 YYREEE (reference sequence). Trimming cost V 0 bases and J 5 bases, with 11 bases left between them. There are 14 residues in the CDR3. Written as DNA, the CDR3 is TGTGCCAGCAGCTTGGCGGGTGCAGGGGAGACCCAGTACTTC. The encoded protein is CASSLAGAGETQYF.

The chain links TRBV5-6 to TRBJ2-7; 8 positions agree with TRBD1. Looked up from germline, CDR1 is SGHDT and CDR2 is YYEEEE. Trimming removed 2 bases from V and 5 bases from J; junction bases left unmatched: 12. CDR3 size: 16 residues. The CDR3 coding sequence is TGTGCCAGCAGCTTAATCAGGGGGCCTTTTGGGGACGAGCAGTACTTC. It translates to CASSLIRGPFGDEQYF.

A single count supports this clone. This chain connects TRBV5-1 to TRBJ2-3, with TRBD2 as a possible D gene (5 bases). Germline values: CDR1 SGHRS, CDR2 YFSETQ. The CDR3 is 16 amino acids. V lost 2 bases and J 2 bases, leaving 15 bases between the germline ends. CDR3 in amino acids: CASSFGWETATDTQYF. In DNA form, the CDR3 reads TGCGCCAGCAGCTTTGGATGGGAGACCGCCACAGATACGCAGTATTTT.

The CDR3 DNA follows: TGTGCCAGCAGCTTGGGGGGGCGAGGAGATACGCAGTATTTT. It codes for CASSLGGRGDTQYF. This rearrangement joins TRBV5-4 to TRBJ2-3; maybe TRBD1 (6 bases). V lost 0 bases, J lost 5 bases, and 10 bases lay in between. CDR3 size: 14 residues. The germline V gene has CDR1 SGHNT and CDR2 YYREEE (reference sequence).

V and J are TRBV19 and TRBJ1-3; D is ambiguous. The V and J ends lost 1 base and 0 bases respectively, with 10 bases between them. The V gene's germline CDR1 is LNHDA and CDR2 SQIVND (reference sequence). CDR3 length: 16 residues. The CDR3 nucleotides read TGTGCCAGTAGTATAGTACACATTAACTCTGGAAACACCATATATTTT. The encoded protein is CASSIVHINSGNTIYF.

The rearrangement links TRBV7-9 to TRBJ2-3; no firm D call. With 3 bases removed from V and 0 bases from J, the gap between germline ends came to 7 bases. Germline V CDR1 and CDR2: SEHNR, FQNEAQ (reference sequence). CDR3 size: 14 residues. CDR3: CASSFPWSTDTQYF. The CDR3 DNA reads as TGTGCCAGCAGCTTTCCTTGGAGCACAGATACGCAGTATTTT.

This chain links TRBV10-2 with TRBJ2-1, with 11 bases aligning to TRBD2. Looked up from germline, CDR1 is WSHSY and CDR2 is SAAADI. Losses at the gene ends were 6 bases for V and 2 bases for J; bases not matched to a gene: 3. The CDR3 is 15 residues long. In DNA form, the CDR3 reads TGCGCCAGCAGGGGGACTAGCGGCACCTACAATGAGCAGTTCTTC. Its protein is CASRGTSGTYNEQFF.

This clone was seen just once. The chain recombines TRBV2 with TRBJ2-4; D not certain. This CDR3 has 14 residues. Trimming pared 1 base from V and 3 bases from J, leaving 7 bases between. Germline CDR1 and CDR2: SNHLY and FYNNEI. CDR3 sequence: CASSEDTLKNIQYF. CDR3 DNA sequence: TGTGCCAGCAGTGAAGACACCCTCAAAAACATTCAGTACTTC.

The chain recombines TRBV5-1 with TRBJ2-5; 14 positions match TRBD2. The germline gives CDR1 SGHRS, CDR2 YFSETQ. The CDR3 sequence is 18 residues long. V gave up 5 bases and J gave up 1 base; unmatched junction bases: 10. The DNA for the CDR3 is TGCGCCAGCAGTCGAGCCGGGACTAGCGGGAGTAGCCAAGAGACCCAGTACTTC. Translated, it gives CASSRAGTSGSSQETQYF.

The V call is TRBV19, the J call TRBJ1-3, with D possibly TRBD1 on 6 matching bases. Germline V gives CDR1 LNHDA, CDR2 SQIVND (reference sequence). This CDR3 is built from 15 residues. V was pared by 4 bases and J by 4 bases, with 14 bases between. The CDR3 region is CASSTSTGRGNTIYF. The CDR3 bases are TGTGCCAGTAGTACGAGTACAGGGAGAGGAAACACCATATATTTT.

The J gene is TRBJ2-7, the V gene TRBV11-3; D gene unclear. Trimming removed 5 bases from V and 4 bases from J, with 15 bases in between. The germline CDR1 and CDR2 sequences are SGHNT and YENEEA. The CDR3 runs to 14 residues. The CDR3 sequence is CASSNPPLDYEQYF. In DNA, the CDR3 is TGTGCCAGCAGCAACCCCCCCTTAGATTACGAGCAGTACTTC.

The chain combines TRBV5-1 with TRBJ2-5; 10 nucleotides match TRBD2. Germline values: CDR1 SGHRS, CDR2 YFSETQ. Trimming cost V 0 bases and J 1 base; bases outside gene matches: 3. CDR3 size: 16 residues. In DNA, the CDR3 is TGCGCCAGCAGCTTGGTAGCGGGAGGATCCCAAGAGACCCAGTACTTC. Amino acid sequence: CASSLVAGGSQETQYF.

The chain is built from TRBV11-3 and TRBJ2-1; 7 bases map to TRBD2. Germline CDR1 reads SGHNT; CDR2 reads YENEEA. The CDR3 has 17 amino acids. V lost 0 bases, J lost 5 bases, and 10 bases stayed unmatched. The CDR3 spells CASSLDEVSGYHNEQFF. CDR3 coding DNA: TGTGCCAGCAGCTTAGATGAAGTTAGCGGGTACCACAATGAGCAGTTCTTC. Supplemented by reference TRBV11-3 and TRBJ2-1, the full variable domain reads EAGVVQSPRYKIIEKKQPVAFWCNPISGHNTLYWYLQNLGQGPELLIRYENEEAVDDSQLPKDRFSAERLKGVDSTLKIQPAELGDSAVYLCASSLDEVSGYHNEQFFGPGTRLTVL.

The rearrangement links TRBV7-8 to TRBJ1-3; D is unclear. Trimming took 1 base from V and 2 from J, leaving 18 bases between them. CDR1 and CDR2 (germline): SGHVS, FQNEAQ. This CDR3 region has 18 residues. CDR3 sequence: CASSLVGHALVPGNTIYF. CDR3 DNA: TGTGCCAGCAGCTTAGTGGGTCATGCCCTCGTCCCTGGAAACACCATATATTTT.

V usage is TRBV19 and J usage is TRBJ1-3; TRBD1 agrees at 9 bases. The V gene end was trimmed by 9 bases and the J gene end by 9 bases; junction bases not matched to a gene: 12. This CDR3 is 14 amino acids long. Germline V gene data show CDR1 as LNHDA and CDR2 as SQIVND (reference sequence). The CDR3 DNA follows: TGTGCCAGCGACAGGACAGGGGCCGCTGGCACCATATATTTT. Residues: CASDRTGAAGTIYF.

V and J are TRBV10-3 and TRBJ2-6, with D unclear. V was cut by 7 bases and J by 0 bases, with 10 bases left in between. The germline V gene has CDR1 ENHRY and CDR2 SYGVKD. CDR3 length: 15 amino acids. CDR3 sequence reads: CAITQDASGANVLTF. Here the CDR3 DNA reads TGTGCCATCACCCAGGACGCCTCTGGGGCCAACGTCCTGACTTTC.

The chain combines TRBV4-1 with TRBJ1-5; D unclear. The CDR3 loop spans 18 amino acids. Trimming pared 0 bases from V and 0 bases from J, leaving 15 bases between. The germline V gene encodes CDR1 MGHRA and CDR2 YSYEKL. CDR3 in amino acids: CASSQDALGFDSNQPQHF. In DNA, the CDR3 is TGCGCCAGCAGCCAAGATGCCTTGGGGTTTGATAGCAATCAGCCCCAGCATTTT.

Here the CDR3 DNA reads TGTGCCAGCAGCGTAGACCAGTCTGGAAACACCATATATTTT. Translation gives CASSVDQSGNTIYF. The chain joins TRBV9 to TRBJ1-3; no clear D. The CDR3 is made up of 14 amino acids. In germline, CDR1 is SGDLS, CDR2 YYNGEE. V lost 0 bases and J 1 base, leaving 5 bases between the germline ends.